This record concerns one T cell receptor beta chain sequence. This clone was recorded many times. No cognate antigen has been identified for it. No much larger clonotype is one base removed from it; base qualities were not supplied. V and J are trimmed by 5 bases and 1 base, and the gene matches miss 7 bases of the junction. For CDR1 and CDR2, the germline V gene (reference sequence) lists SGHAT and FQDESV. The cysteine opens and the phenylalanine closes a CDR3 of 16 amino acids. Kept here is only the CDR3 DNA, which spans 48 bases and is read in frame from base 1. This sample is part of a study of metastatic and nonmetastatic thyroid tumors (dated by TCRdb to the early 2020s). For context, the study as a whole: Repertoires were compared across peripheral blood and tumor or nodule tissue samples from malignant and benign thyroid patients. What the authors observed across the whole study: In both blood and tumor samples, TCR beta diversity was reported to be significantly higher in malignant tumors than in benign nodules.

Before undergoing thyroid surgery, none of the patients had been given any kind of treatment. Patient clinical samples collected from 2012 to 2018 were retrospectively analysed using T-cell receptor beta sequencing. Library method: PCR. The run used an Illumina HiSeq 4000. High-throughput sequencing was used to profile the TCR beta-chain CDR3 region of every patient. The study's processing was this. The researchers built a classifier to tell apart papillary thyroid cancer patients with distant metastasis, based on CDR3 differences among clinicopathological groups. The Shannon index was used to assess repertoire diversity, and the Morisita-Horn index was used to assess tumor-blood repertoire similarity. TCRdb applied fastp at Q25 and MiXCR to the public reads, then kept only in-frame beta chains. V and J calls and clone size were set by TCRdb, not the authors. The sample data list some 20,000 clones, and less than 15% of these were observed just once. Clones ranked in the top ten supply 5.5% to 7.5% of the sample.

The chain is encoded by TRBV11-1 joined to TRBJ2-2; TRBD2 fits 7 bases in the junction. The clonotype was recovered from a male donor with papillary thyroid cancer or a benign thyroid nodule (not recorded which). Some clones in this sample may be carry-over from other donors' samples. The sample consisted of blood. This receptor has the CDR3 CASSRPLAENTGELFF. The DNA sequence is TGTGCCAGCAGCCGCCCCCTAGCGGAGAACACCGGGGAGCTGTTTTTT.